The T cell receptor (beta chain) under discussion was sequenced for a study of control samples from healthy donors and cancer patients. Comments on this clone: Other DNA sequences in this sample translate to the same CDR3.

The protocol was immunoSEQ multiplex PCR, while the TCRdb copy is restricted to in-frame clones and leaves out a portion. Among roughly 86,000 clones listed, 90% were seen once. The sequence came from a young woman in good health. The sequenced sample consisted of blood.

Here the CDR3 reads CASRLPGGNEKLFF. The DNA for the CDR3 is TGTGCCAGTCGTCTCCCGGGAGGGAATGAAAAACTGTTTTTT. The chain employs TRBV19 and TRBJ1-4; no clear D. This CDR3 comprises 14 residues. V lost 8 bases and J 5 bases, leaving 15 bases between the germline ends. Looked up from germline, CDR1 is LNHDA and CDR2 is SQIVND (reference sequence).